The 26 T cell receptor beta chains in this list originate from one sample, sequenced in a study of cytomegalovirus exposure and HLA in healthy donors. PCR was performed using 60 Vbeta and 13 Jbeta primers. Sequencing used immunoSEQ multiplex PCR; TCRdb keeps in-frame clones, though not all of them. This repertoire shows under 200,000 clones, roughly 73% found once; its top ten account for around 4.9%. Specimen: PBMCs. These receptors all come from a male donor in good health and CMV-seronegative.

The gene calls are TRBV5-1 and TRBJ2-3, with TRBD2 matching over 9 bases. This CDR3 contains 16 residues. V was pared by 3 bases and J by 1 base, with 6 bases of the junction left unmatched. The germline V gene encodes CDR1 SGHRS and CDR2 YFSETQ. CDR3 amino acids: CASSYSLAGGTDTQYF. DNA of the CDR3: TGCGCCAGCAGCTATTCTTTAGCGGGGGGCACAGATACGCAGTATTTT. Full variable domain (remainder filled in from reference TRBV5-1 and TRBJ2-3): KAGVTQTPRYLIKTRGQQVTLSCSPISGHRSVSWYQQTPGQGLQFLFEYFSETQRNKGNFPGRFSGRQFSNSRSEMNVSTLELGDSALYLCASSYSLAGGTDTQYFGPGTRLTVL.

V and J are TRBV7-9 and TRBJ2-7; D not resolved. V was pared by 4 bases and J by 4 bases, with 8 bases between. Germline V gives CDR1 SEHNR, CDR2 FQNEAQ (reference sequence). The CDR3 is 12 residues long. CDR3 loop: CASSSVPYEQYF. The DNA of the CDR3 is TGTGCCAGCAGCTCCGTCCCTTACGAGCAGTACTTC.

The rearrangement joins TRBV7-2 to TRBJ2-5; 12 bases map to TRBD2. In germline, CDR1 is SGHTA, CDR2 FQGNSA. V lost 5 bases, J lost 4 bases, and 5 bases stayed unmatched. The CDR3 spans 15 residues. DNA for the CDR3: TGTGCCAGCAGCGGTGGACTAGCGGGATTAGAGACCCAGTACTTC. It specifies CASSGGLAGLETQYF.

This clone showed up just a few times. This chain joins TRBV6-5 and TRBJ2-5; D possibly corresponds to TRBD2 (6 bases). Deletions cut 2 bases from V and 5 bases from J, with 9 bases between. CDR3 length: 13 amino acids. Germline-derived CDR1 and CDR2 are MNHEY and SVGAGI. CDR3: CASSYLGGETQYF. The CDR3 DNA follows: TGTGCCAGCAGTTACCTTGGGGGGGAGACCCAGTACTTC.

This rearrangement joins TRBV7-2 to TRBJ1-1; D unresolved. The CDR3 covers 15 residues. The germline V and J ends were trimmed by 5 bases and 2 bases, with 15 bases remaining between them. Looked up from germline, CDR1 is SGHTA and CDR2 is FQGNSA. CDR3 sequence: CASSPDSAVNTEAFF. The CDR3 nucleotides are TGTGCCAGCAGCCCTGATTCTGCGGTAAACACTGAAGCTTTCTTT.

This chain links TRBV4-2 with TRBJ2-3; the D gene is possibly TRBD2 (5 bases). Germline V gene lookup returns CDR1 LGHNA and CDR2 YNFKEQ. This CDR3 has 15 residues. Trimming pared 0 bases from V and 0 bases from J, leaving 7 bases between. The CDR3 reads CASSQERTSTDTQYF. The CDR3 DNA reads as TGTGCCAGCAGCCAAGAGCGGACTAGCACAGATACGCAGTATTTT.

The gene calls are TRBV7-8 and TRBJ2-5; 10 bases fit TRBD2. The CDR3 consists of 16 residues. V shed 0 bases and J 2 bases; nucleotides not matched to a gene: 3. Germline values: CDR1 SGHVS, CDR2 FQNEAQ. The CDR3 DNA reads as TGTGCCAGCAGCTTAGCTGGTAGCGGGGGGCAAGAGACCCAGTACTTC. This gives the protein CASSLAGSGGQETQYF.

The chain combines TRBV6-4 with TRBJ1-1, with D hard to call. Trimming shortened V by 4 bases and J by 9 bases, and 9 bases separated the two germline ends. There are 11 residues in the CDR3. The germline V gene encodes CDR1 MRHNA and CDR2 SNTAGT. CDR3 sequence reads: CASSGSGQAFF. CDR3 nucleotide sequence: TGTGCCAGCAGTGGGTCAGGTCAAGCTTTCTTT.

The rearrangement joins TRBV4-2 to TRBJ2-2, with D possibly TRBD2 on 5 matching bases. CDR3 length: 15 residues. V was pared by 4 bases and J by 0 bases, with 9 bases between. CDR1 is LGHNA, CDR2 YNFKEQ, per germline. For the CDR3, the DNA is TGTGCCAGCAGCCGCATTAGCGCGAACACCGGGGAGCTGTTTTTT. It is translated as CASSRISANTGELFF.

As DNA, the CDR3 is TGTGCCACCAGCAGAGAACTAGCGGGGGGGCCTAGCACAGATACGCAGTATTTT. This encodes CATSRELAGGPSTDTQYF. The chain is built from TRBV15 and TRBJ2-3; 13 bases match TRBD2. J gave up 0 bases and V 0 bases, and 3 bases lay outside the gene matches. The germline V gene encodes CDR1 LNHNV and CDR2 YYDKDF (reference sequence). This CDR3 has 18 amino acids.

The chain links TRBV2 to TRBJ2-1; D gene unclear. The germline gives CDR1 SNHLY, CDR2 FYNNEI. V gave up 5 bases and J gave up 9 bases, with 11 bases separating them. CDR3 size: 12 residues. The CDR3 nucleotides read TGTGCCAGCAGTCCCTGGGCATCTGAGCAGTTCTTC. As protein: CASSPWASEQFF.

This clone was counted only a few times. The chain uses TRBV5-4 and TRBJ2-3, with TRBD1 as a possible D gene (6 bases). With 6 bases removed from V and 5 bases from J, the gap between germline ends came to 22 bases. Germline values: CDR1 SGHNT, CDR2 YYREEE (reference sequence). The CDR3 is 16 amino acids. CDR3: CASNHLSSNREDTQYF. The CDR3 DNA reads TGTGCCAGCAACCACCTCTCCTCTAACAGGGAAGATACGCAGTATTTT.

The chain employs TRBV28 and TRBJ2-2; 10 bases map to TRBD1. V lost 7 bases to trimming and J lost 5 bases; unmatched junction nucleotides: 4. Germline V gives CDR1 MDHEN, CDR2 SYDVKM. The CDR3 is 14 residues long. The CDR3 here is CASILGQGTGELFF. CDR3 nucleotide sequence: TGTGCCAGCATCTTGGGACAGGGGACCGGGGAGCTGTTTTTT.

This chain links TRBV7-2 with TRBJ2-1; TRBD2 might be the D (5 bases). V dropped 5 bases and J dropped 10 bases, with 12 bases sitting between them. Germline lookup yields CDR1 SGHTA and CDR2 FQGNSA. This CDR3 is built from 12 residues. CDR3 in DNA: TGTGCCAGCAGCCTTAGCGCACGGGAGCAGTTCTTC. Its protein product is CASSLSAREQFF.

The chain uses TRBV19 and TRBJ1-5; 7 bases are a match to TRBD1. The ends lost 6 bases at V and 6 bases at J; junction bases unmatched: 14. The CDR3 covers 16 residues. From germline, CDR1 is LNHDA and CDR2 SQIVND (reference sequence). CDR3 DNA sequence: TGTGCCAGTAGGGAGACAGGGCCCATGAGATTTCAGCCCCAGCATTTT. This translates into CASRETGPMRFQPQHF.

This clone has a single count. The DNA of the CDR3 is TGTGCCAGCAGCCCACGGGACATCCACACCGGGGAGCTGTTTTTT. It codes for CASSPRDIHTGELFF. The chain couples TRBV9 to TRBJ2-2; perhaps TRBD1 as D (6 bases). From germline, CDR1 is SGDLS and CDR2 YYNGEE. The ends were cut back, 4 bases at V and 3 bases at J, with 13 bases in the middle. The CDR3 totals 15 residues. Drawing the rest from reference TRBV9 and TRBJ2-2, the complete variable domain is DSGVTQTPKHLITATGQRVTLRCSPRSGDLSVYWYQQSLDQGLQFLIQYYNGEERAKGNILERFSAQQFPDLHSELNLSSLELGDSALYFCASSPRDIHTGELFFGEGSRLTVL.

The chain combines TRBV19 with TRBJ2-3; possibly TRBD1 for D (6 bases). The CDR3 has 14 residues. The germline V gene has CDR1 LNHDA and CDR2 SQIVND (reference sequence). Trimming took off 8 bases at V and 2 bases at J, with 14 bases between the two ends. CDR3 sequence: CASCPGQTTDTQYF. Written as DNA, the CDR3 is TGTGCCAGTTGCCCCGGACAGACCACAGATACGCAGTATTTT.

This clone came up once. This chain joins TRBV6-1 and TRBJ1-4; tentative D call: TRBD1 (5 bases). Germline lookup yields CDR1 MNHNS and CDR2 SASEGT. V gave up 1 base and J gave up 8 bases, with 14 bases separating them. The CDR3 runs 15 residues. The CDR3: CASSEGYRSGEKLFF. The CDR3 nucleotides read TGTGCCAGCAGTGAAGGCTACAGGAGTGGGGAAAAACTGTTTTTT.

This chain connects TRBV4-1 to TRBJ2-5; 11 nucleotides match TRBD1. The CDR3 runs to 14 residues. Germline V gene lookup returns CDR1 MGHRA and CDR2 YSYEKL. V dropped 3 bases and J dropped 4; count of bases not matched to a gene: 1. DNA of the CDR3: TGCGCCAGCAGCCAGGACAGGGGGCGAGAGACCCAGTACTTC. Amino acids: CASSQDRGRETQYF.

The genes are TRBV18 and TRBJ2-7; no clear D. Germline values: CDR1 KGHSH, CDR2 LQKENI. The ends were cut back, 0 bases at V and 2 bases at J, with 8 bases in the middle. There are 14 residues in the CDR3. Here the CDR3 reads CASSPPAGPYEQYF. In DNA, the CDR3 is TGTGCCAGCTCACCACCGGCAGGCCCCTACGAGCAGTACTTC. Looking up the rest from reference TRBV18 and TRBJ2-7 gives the full variable domain: NAGVMQNPRHLVRRRGQEARLRCSPMKGHSHVYWYRQLPEEGLKFMVYLQKENIIDESGMPKERFSAEFPKEGPSILRIQQVVRGDSAAYFCASSPPAGPYEQYFGPGTRLTVT.

The chain employs TRBV7-2 and TRBJ1-1; no firm D call. This CDR3 is built from 10 residues. CDR1 and CDR2 (germline): SGHTA, FQGNSA. V lost 3 bases, J lost 8 bases, and 4 bases lay in between. The CDR3 reads CASSFPEAFF. CDR3 coding DNA: TGTGCCAGCAGCTTTCCGGAAGCTTTCTTT.

The V gene is TRBV5-4, the J gene TRBJ1-1; TRBD1 aligns across 8 bases. The V and J ends lost 0 bases and 11 bases, in that order; junction bases with no gene match: 9. This CDR3 is 14 amino acids long. The germline gives CDR1 SGHNT, CDR2 YYREEE (reference sequence). CDR3 sequence reads: CASSLAGGPFEAFF. CDR3 DNA: TGTGCCAGCAGCTTGGCAGGGGGCCCCTTCGAGGCTTTCTTT.

In its sample, this clone was seen a few times. The chain couples TRBV7-2 to TRBJ1-2, with a possible D match to TRBD1 (6 bases). CDR3 length: 13 residues. Germline V CDR1 and CDR2: SGHTA, FQGNSA. Trimming left V 5 bases short and J 8 bases short, with 15 bases between. CDR3 DNA sequence: TGTGCCAGCAGCCCCTACAGGGCGCGCGGCTACACCTTC. Translation: CASSPYRARGYTF.

The chain has TRBV2 and TRBJ1-3; 9 bases match TRBD1. V gave up 5 bases and J gave up 5 bases; unmatched junction bases: 7. This CDR3 is built from 15 residues. From germline, CDR1 is SNHLY and CDR2 FYNNEI. The CDR3 region is CASSPLDRGRNTIYF. DNA of the CDR3: TGTGCCAGCAGTCCTTTGGACAGGGGAAGAAACACCATATATTTT.

The V call is TRBV5-1, the J call TRBJ2-1; 11 nucleotides align to TRBD1. Germline CDR1 is SGHRS and CDR2 is YFSETQ. V gave up 1 base and J gave up 3 bases; unmatched junction bases: 6. The CDR3 runs 17 residues. DNA of the CDR3: TGCGCCAGCAGCTTGTTTTCCGGGACAGGGGGCTACAATGAGCAGTTCTTC. It codes for CASSLFSGTGGYNEQFF. The full variable domain, with the rest looked up from reference TRBV5-1 and TRBJ2-1, is KAGVTQTPRYLIKTRGQQVTLSCSPISGHRSVSWYQQTPGQGLQFLFEYFSETQRNKGNFPGRFSGRQFSNSRSEMNVSTLELGDSALYLCASSLFSGTGGYNEQFFGPGTRLTVL.

The chain uses TRBV27 and TRBJ2-7; D perhaps matches TRBD2 (6 bases). The CDR3 is made up of 16 amino acids. Trimming stripped 6 bases from V and 3 bases from J, with 21 bases between. CDR1 is MNHEY and CDR2 is SMNVEV in the germline V gene (reference sequence). This CDR3 reads CASSYTGTVSFYEQYF. The CDR3 DNA is TGTGCCAGCAGCTACACCGGGACTGTGTCTTTCTACGAGCAGTACTTC.